A selection of T cell receptor beta chains follows, all from one sample in a study of T cell clonotyping in hematopoietic cell transplantation. Some clones are missing from TCRdb's copy, which holds only in-frame ones; the method was immunoSEQ multiplex PCR. Of about 8,700 clones in the sample, about 86% were seen once. Sequencing was performed on PBMCs, taken 180 days after allogeneic stem cell transplant. These TCRs come from a human patient who had an allogeneic stem cell transplant, so the T cells may come from the graft donor. The donor label of this sample is uncertain. Some clones in this sample may be carry-over from other donors' samples. CDR3s include the opening cysteine and the closing phenylalanine or tryptophan. A D gene is named only where the DNA matches it firmly. Where a row states a size, it is once, few, many or the class of an expanded clone; other rows omit it.

TRBV2,-,TRBJ1-2,-,CASSVVQRDYGYTF,TGTGCCAGCAGTGTGGTACAGCGCGACTATGGCTACACCTTC
TRBV7-3,TRBD2,TRBJ2-1,-,CASSGGTSGNNEQFF,TGTGCCAGCAGCGGTGGGACTAGCGGTAACAATGAGCAGTTCTTC
TRBV29-1,TRBD1,TRBJ2-7,-,CSVVRDSTYEQYF,TGCAGCGTTGTCCGGGACAGCACTTACGAGCAGTACTTC
TRBV5-1,-,TRBJ2-7,-,CASSKGLSRSSYEQYF,TGCGCCAGCAGCAAGGGACTTTCCCGGAGCTCCTACGAGCAGTACTTC
TRBV6-5,TRBD1,TRBJ1-2,-,CASSFDGQGGNGYTF,TGTGCCAGCAGTTTCGACGGACAGGGAGGGAATGGCTACACCTTC
TRBV25-1,-,TRBJ2-5,-,CASSATEEGETQYF,TGTGCCAGCAGTGCAACAGAAGAGGGAGAGACCCAGTACTTC
TRBV6-1,TRBD2,TRBJ2-5,-,CASNRLAEETQYF,TGTGCCAGCAACAGACTAGCGGAAGAGACCCAGTACTTC
TRBV7-9,-,TRBJ2-5,-,CASTPGRGLQETQYF,TGTGCCAGCACACCCGGCAGGGGCCTCCAAGAGACCCAGTACTTC
TRBV7-3,TRBD1,TRBJ2-1,-,CASSLLGQGAYNEQFF,TGTGCCAGCAGCTTATTAGGGCAGGGGGCTTACAATGAGCAGTTCTTC
TRBV27,-,TRBJ2-7,-,CASSLSRDFPYEQYF,TGTGCCAGCAGTTTATCCCGGGATTTCCCCTACGAGCAGTACTTC
TRBV12-1,-,TRBJ2-7,once,CANQNQAQTVKICHEQYF,TGTGCCAACCAAAACCAGGCGCAAACCGTCAAAATTTGCCACGAGCAGTACTTC
TRBV5-1,-,TRBJ2-7,-,CASSLVSPGVPSYEQYF,TGCGCCAGCAGCTTGGTTTCCCCAGGGGTACCTTCCTACGAGCAGTACTTC
TRBV7-8,-,TRBJ1-1,-,CASSLTGGYTEAFF,TGTGCCAGCAGCTTAACTGGGGGGTACACTGAAGCTTTCTTT
TRBV30,-,TRBJ1-3,-,CAWRGRGIGNTIYF,TGTGCCTGGAGGGGTCGTGGGATCGGAAACACCATATATTTT
TRBV4-3,-,TRBJ1-3,-,CASSQGGSGSGNTIYF,TGCGCCAGCAGCCAAGGGGGATCGGGATCTGGAAACACCATATATTTT
TRBV4-2,-,TRBJ1-6,-,CASSQAEQNSSPLHF,TGTGCCAGCAGCCAAGCGGAACAGAACTCTTCACCCCTCCACTTT
TRBV19,-,TRBJ1-5,-,CASSPLTGFNQPQHF,TGTGCCAGTAGTCCTTTGACAGGATTTAATCAGCCCCAGCATTTT
TRBV30,-,TRBJ1-1,once,CAWSPPDRNMNTEAFF,TGTGCCTGGAGTCCCCCGGACAGAAATATGAACACTGAAGCTTTCTTT
TRBV30,TRBD1,TRBJ2-7,-,CAWSPQDRDRYF,TGTGCCTGGAGTCCACAAGACAGGGATCGGTACTTC
TRBV19,TRBD1,TRBJ2-5,-,CASSIEGTGPLYF,TGTGCCAGTAGTATAGAGGGGACAGGCCCCCTGTACTTC
TRBV11-1,TRBD2,TRBJ2-2,-,CASSRRLAGLNTGELFF,TGTGCCAGCAGCCGCCGACTAGCGGGCTTGAACACCGGGGAGCTGTTTTTT
TRBV28,-,TRBJ1-5,-,CASSLRQGDQPQHF,TGTGCCAGCAGTTTGAGGCAGGGTGATCAGCCCCAGCATTTT
TRBV9,TRBD1,TRBJ1-3,-,CASSVEGAVGNTIYF,TGTGCCAGCAGCGTAGAGGGGGCAGTTGGAAACACCATATATTTT
TRBV9,-,TRBJ1-2,once,CASSVDTGTHYGYTF,TGTGCCAGCAGCGTAGATACAGGGACGCACTATGGCTACACCTTC
TRBV19,-,TRBJ2-3,-,CASSSQGADTQYF,TGTGCCAGTAGCTCCCAGGGCGCGGATACGCAGTATTTT
TRBV27,TRBD1,TRBJ2-7,-,CASSLPGQGSEEQYF,TGTGCCAGCAGTTTGCCGGGACAGGGATCTGAAGAGCAGTACTTC
TRBV7-2,TRBD1,TRBJ1-2,-,CASSSGQGYGYTF,TGTGCCAGCAGCTCGGGACAGGGGTATGGCTACACCTTC
TRBV7-2,TRBD1,TRBJ1-3,-,CASSSGTASGNTIYF,TGTGCCAGCAGCTCCGGGACAGCCTCTGGAAACACCATATATTTT
TRBV6-5,TRBD1,TRBJ1-1,medium-sized,CASSLQGTTEAFF,TGTGCCAGCAGCCTACAGGGGACCACTGAAGCTTTCTTT
TRBV29-1,-,TRBJ1-3,-,CSARDLSNTIYF,TGCAGCGCGAGGGACCTCTCGAACACCATATATTTT
TRBV28,TRBD2,TRBJ2-7,-,CASGHGRGSYEQYF,TGTGCCAGCGGACACGGGCGGGGGTCCTACGAGCAGTACTTC
TRBV6-5,-,TRBJ1-1,-,CASSYSRAMNTEAFF,TGTGCCAGCAGTTACTCGAGGGCGATGAACACTGAAGCTTTCTTT
TRBV4-3,-,TRBJ1-6,-,CASSQGEQVPNSPLHF,TGCGCCAGCAGCCAAGGGGAACAGGTCCCAAATTCACCCCTCCACTTT
TRBV18,-,TRBJ1-5,-,CASSPVSGSSSSNQPQHF,TGTGCCAGCTCACCTGTCTCCGGGTCAAGCTCCAGCAATCAGCCCCAGCATTTT
TRBV20-1,-,TRBJ1-2,-,CSENGYTF,TGCAGTGAAAATGGCTACACCTTC
TRBV9,TRBD1,TRBJ1-6,-,CASRGGTGYNSPLHF,TGTGCCAGCAGGGGGGGGACAGGATATAATTCACCCCTCCACTTT
TRBV27,-,TRBJ1-2,-,CASSLSPGTYGYTF,TGTGCCAGCAGTTTATCACCAGGGACGTATGGCTACACCTTC
TRBV5-1,-,TRBJ1-1,once,CASSLFAGLNTEAFF,TGCGCCAGCAGCTTGTTTGCAGGTTTGAACACTGAAGCTTTCTTT
TRBV7-2,TRBD1,TRBJ2-2,-,CASSTGDTNTGELFF,TGTGCCAGCAGCACAGGGGATACGAACACCGGGGAGCTGTTTTTT